Included here is one T cell receptor beta chain sequence, with context. Its antigen is as yet unknown. Treatment here: roughly ten-day PBMC culture with coronavirus spike peptide pools or control peptides (ViraFEST assay). Cultures used more than 1.5 million PBMCs per well, 9 to 10 IU/ml IL-2 and 8 to 10 ug/ml peptides. The sample belongs to a study of vaccination and CD4 T cells after COVID-19. Cultured CD4+ T cell DNA was sequenced using the Oncomine TCR Beta short-read assay. One entry per CDR3 protein, called by TCRdb with MiXCR from the PCR reads. Among around 3,700 distinct CDR3 sequences, just over 20% were seen once, and the ten largest hold approximately 21%. Study results and caveats: The median count of SARS-CoV-2-reactive clonotypes rose from 21 to 38, not significantly.

Per germline, CDR1 SEHNR and CDR2 FQNEAQ (reference sequence). Trimming shortened V by 1 base and J by 10 bases, and 22 bases separated the two germline ends. The CDR3 runs to 16 residues. Sequencing input: CD4+ T cells from blood, cultured in vitro. The TCR was taken from a human donor who had recovered from COVID-19. The chain recombines TRBV7-9 with TRBJ1-1; D call uncertain. CDR3 sequence reads: CASSLGSHAMGSAAFF. The DNA for the CDR3 is TGTGCCAGCAGCTTAGGATCGCACGCCATGGGATCGGCAGCTTTCTTT.